This is a list of T cell receptor beta chains from one sample in a study of blood T cell repertoires in COVID-19. The repertoire was sequenced with immunoSEQ multiplex PCR; TCRdb's copy has only in-frame clones and lacks some. Of 430,000 or so clones in the sample, roughly 89% were seen once. Sequencing input: peripheral blood. The receptors come from a man between 18 and 35 years old with COVID-19, enrolled during active disease. CDR3s include the opening cysteine and the closing phenylalanine or tryptophan. The D gene is left open where the match is weak. For some rows the clone size is stated as once, few or many, or as a class when expanded; others skip it.

.,TRBJ1-2,TRBV3-1/TRBV3-2,TRBD1,TGTGCCAGCAGCCAAGATCCGGGACAGCGCTATGGCTACACCTTC,CASSQDPGQRYGYTF
once,TRBJ1-5,TRBV6-6,TRBD1,TGTGCCAGCAGTTCACTACAGGGGGCTACCCATCAGCCCCAGCATTTT,CASSSLQGATHQPQHF
.,TRBJ2-1,TRBV19,TRBD2,TGTGCCAGTAACCCTGCGGGACTAGCGGGAGAGAATGAGCAGTTCTTC,CASNPAGLAGENEQFF
.,TRBJ2-6,TRBV7-9,TRBD2,TGTGCCAGCAGCTTAGGGGCGGGAGGGCCAACCGGGGCCAACGTCCTGACTTTC,CASSLGAGGPTGANVLTF
.,TRBJ2-6,TRBV4-2,.,TGTGCCAGCAGCCAAGACAGCGGCTCCTCTGGGGCCAACGTCCTGACTTTC,CASSQDSGSSGANVLTF
.,TRBJ2-7,TRBV6-5,.,TGTGCCAGCAGTCTTGCGGGCTACGAGCAGTACTTC,CASSLAGYEQYF
.,TRBJ2-2,TRBV3-1/TRBV3-2,.,TGTGCCAGCGAATCGACGGGGAACACCGGGGAGCTGTTTTTT,CASESTGNTGELFF
.,TRBJ1-2,TRBV6-5,.,TGTGCCAGCAGTCTACAGGGAAACTATGGCTACACCTTC,CASSLQGNYGYTF
.,TRBJ2-7,TRBV12-3/TRBV12-4,.,TGTGCCAGCAGTCAACAGGTTCGGGAGCAGTACTTC,CASSQQVREQYF
few,TRBJ2-1,TRBV4-2,.,TGTGCCAGCAGCCAAGATGGCACATCCTACAATGAGCAGTTCTTC,CASSQDGTSYNEQFF
.,TRBJ2-2,TRBV2,.,TGTGCCAGCAGGGGGCGTTTGGACACCGGGGAGCTGTTTTTT,CASRGRLDTGELFF
.,TRBJ2-1,TRBV29-1,.,TGCAGCGTAGTTGGAGATGAGCAGTTCTTC,CSVVGDEQFF
.,TRBJ2-3,TRBV7-9,TRBD1,TGTGCCAGCACTGGACAGGGGGCCCTAGATACGCAGTATTTT,CASTGQGALDTQYF
once,TRBJ2-2,TRBV6-7,.,TGTGCCAGCAGGATTACAGGCTACGGGGAGCTGTTTTTT,CASRITGYGELFF
.,TRBJ2-1,TRBV9,TRBD2,TGTGCCAGCACTAGCGGGAGAATGGGCAATGAGCAGTTCTTC,CASTSGRMGNEQFF
.,TRBJ2-2,TRBV13,.,TGTGCCAGCAGCTCCCCAACTCCCTGGGGCCACGGGGAGCTGTTTTTT,CASSSPTPWGHGELFF
.,TRBJ1-6,TRBV7-9,.,TGTGCCAGCAGCTTAGGCCACTACAGGGAGAGTAACTCACCCCTCCACTTT,CASSLGHYRESNSPLHF
.,TRBJ2-7,TRBV5-4,.,TGTGCCAGCAGCAAGGGGCTCGAGCAGTACTTC,CASSKGLEQYF
.,TRBJ1-2,TRBV19,TRBD1,TGTGCCAGCAGGGACAGGATGATGCCCGGCTACACCTTC,CASRDRMMPGYTF
.,TRBJ1-2,TRBV27,TRBD1,TGTGCCAGCAGTCCCGGGACAGGGTTCGGCTATGGCTACACCTTC,CASSPGTGFGYGYTF
.,TRBJ1-5,TRBV11-3,TRBD1,TGTGCCAGCAGCTTAAAGAGGGACAGGGGAAGCAATCAGCCCCAGCATTTT,CASSLKRDRGSNQPQHF
.,TRBJ2-1,TRBV27,TRBD2,TGTGCCAGCAGTCCCCAGACTAGCGGGGGGGCTAATGAGCAGTTCTTC,CASSPQTSGGANEQFF
.,TRBJ2-1,TRBV19,TRBD1,TGTGCCAGTAGTCTTGAGACAGGGGACAAGACCAATGAGCAGTTCTTC,CASSLETGDKTNEQFF
.,TRBJ2-3,TRBV7-3,.,TGTGCCAGCAGCTCCCTACCGGCAGATACGCAGTATTTT,CASSSLPADTQYF
.,TRBJ1-2,TRBV6-5,TRBD1,TGTGCCAGCAGCGTTGGACAGGCGCGAAACTATGGCTACACCTTC,CASSVGQARNYGYTF
.,TRBJ1-5,TRBV10-3,.,TGTGCCATCAGTGAACAGGGTTCTATTCAGCCCCAGCATTTT,CAISEQGSIQPQHF
.,TRBJ2-7,TRBV5-1,TRBD1,TGCGCCAGCAGCTCGGAAGGGACAGGCCCCTACGAGCAGTACTTC,CASSSEGTGPYEQYF
.,TRBJ1-2,TRBV6-2/TRBV6-3,TRBD1,TGTGCCAGCAGTACCACAGACAGGGTGGAAGGCTACACCTTC,CASSTTDRVEGYTF
.,TRBJ1-5,TRBV4-1,TRBD1,TGCGCCAGCAGCCAAGAGGGGACAGTAGACCAGCCCCAGCATTTT,CASSQEGTVDQPQHF
.,TRBJ2-7,TRBV4-1,TRBD1,TGCGCCAGCAGCCAACCGGGACAGGGTCAGTACGAGCAGTACTTC,CASSQPGQGQYEQYF
.,TRBJ2-5,TRBV11-2,.,TGTGCCAGCAGCTCAACGGGACTGCAAGAGACCCAGTACTTC,CASSSTGLQETQYF
.,TRBJ1-6,TRBV5-1,.,TGCGCCAGCAGCTTGGGATGGACAGAAAAGCGGAATTCACCCCTCCACTTT,CASSLGWTEKRNSPLHF
.,TRBJ2-3,TRBV7-9,TRBD1,TGTGCCAGCAGCTTAGGACAGGGGAGAACAGATACGCAGTATTTT,CASSLGQGRTDTQYF
.,TRBJ1-5,TRBV13,.,TGTGCCAGCAGCTTAGGACAGGGCGATCAGCCCCAGCATTTT,CASSLGQGDQPQHF
.,TRBJ1-6,TRBV10-2,.,TGCGCCAGCCAGGGAACTAATTCACCCCTCCACTTT,CASQGTNSPLHF
.,TRBJ2-5,TRBV24-1,.,TGTGCCACCAGTGATCCACAGGGTGAGAGCGGATCAGAGACCCAGTACTTC,CATSDPQGESGSETQYF
.,TRBJ2-7,TRBV19,.,TGTGCCAGTAGTATGAGCGGAGGGAATTCCTACGAGCAGTACTTC,CASSMSGGNSYEQYF
.,TRBJ2-1,TRBV27,.,TGTGCCAGCAGTCCAACTTACCGCTCCTACAATGAGCAGTTCTTC,CASSPTYRSYNEQFF
.,TRBJ2-5,TRBV5-1,TRBD2,TGCGCCAGCAGCTTGGGACTAGCGGGAGGGCCCCTCCAAGAGACCCAGTACTTC,CASSLGLAGGPLQETQYF
.,TRBJ2-1,TRBV7-9,.,TGTGCCAGCAGCCCGCGGGACGGACTCTCCTACAATGAGCAGTTCTTC,CASSPRDGLSYNEQFF
.,TRBJ2-7,TRBV18,.,TGTGCCAGCTCACCAGGCGACGGGAGCTACGAGCAGTACTTC,CASSPGDGSYEQYF